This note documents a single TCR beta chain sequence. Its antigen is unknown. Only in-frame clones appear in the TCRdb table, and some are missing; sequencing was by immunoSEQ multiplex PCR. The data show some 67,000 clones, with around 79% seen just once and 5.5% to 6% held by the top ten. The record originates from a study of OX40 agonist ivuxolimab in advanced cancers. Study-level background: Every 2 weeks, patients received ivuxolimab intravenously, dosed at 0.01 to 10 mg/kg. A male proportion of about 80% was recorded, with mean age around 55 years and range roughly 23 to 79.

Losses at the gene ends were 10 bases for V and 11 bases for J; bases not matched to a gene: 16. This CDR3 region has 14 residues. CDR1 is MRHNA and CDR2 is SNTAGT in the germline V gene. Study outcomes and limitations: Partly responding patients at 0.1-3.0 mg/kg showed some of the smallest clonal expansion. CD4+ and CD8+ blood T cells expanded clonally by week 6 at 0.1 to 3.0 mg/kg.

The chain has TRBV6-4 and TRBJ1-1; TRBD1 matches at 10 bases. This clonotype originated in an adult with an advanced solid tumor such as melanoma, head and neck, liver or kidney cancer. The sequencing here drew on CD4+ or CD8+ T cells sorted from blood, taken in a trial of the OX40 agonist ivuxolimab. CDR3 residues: CAIRDLPGTGVAFF. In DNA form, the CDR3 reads TGTGCCATCAGGGACCTTCCCGGGACAGGGGTGGCTTTCTTT.